The 9 T cell receptor beta chains presented below share a single source sample, sequenced in a study of shared clonotypes between healthy human individuals. Terminally differentiated effector memory CD45RA+ cells were left out of the naive CD8 fraction, which was CD45RO-negative and positively selected for CCR7. This table comes from immunoSEQ multiplex PCR, and its TCRdb copy is limited to in-frame clones, with some not included. The data contain nearly 2 million clones, around 96% of them seen just once; the ten biggest clones take up 1% to 1.5%. The sample was naive CD8+ T cells sorted from blood. Receptors originate from a man between 18 and 35 years old in good health.

The genes are TRBV5-1 and TRBJ2-7; 10 nucleotides line up with TRBD1. The germline CDR1 and CDR2 sequences are SGHRS and YFSETQ. The CDR3 runs to 18 residues. J lost 5 bases, V lost 2 bases, and 16 bases had no gene match. The CDR3 nucleotides read TGCGCCAGCAGCTTATCACCCTCTCGGGGGACAGGGGACCACGAGCAGTACTTC. This sequence encodes CASSLSPSRGTGDHEQYF. The full variable domain, its missing parts supplied by reference TRBV5-1 and TRBJ2-7, is KAGVTQTPRYLIKTRGQQVTLSCSPISGHRSVSWYQQTPGQGLQFLFEYFSETQRNKGNFPGRFSGRQFSNSRSEMNVSTLELGDSALYLCASSLSPSRGTGDHEQYFGPGTRLTVT.

The rearrangement links TRBV29-1 to TRBJ2-2; perhaps TRBD2 as D (5 bases). CDR1 and CDR2 from the germline V gene are SQVTM and ANQGSEA. This CDR3 has 13 amino acids. CDR3 nucleotide sequence: TGCGGCTACGGGATTACGAACACCGGGGAGCTGTTTTTT. It translates to CGYGITNTGELFF.

The genes are TRBV6-5 and TRBJ2-3; 10 nucleotides line up with TRBD2. The CDR3 is 15 residues long. Germline lookup yields CDR1 MNHEY and CDR2 SVGAGI. V dropped 6 bases and J dropped 4; count of bases not matched to a gene: 7. The CDR3 sequence: CASSHPAGGPDTQYF. The CDR3 coding sequence is TGTGCCAGCAGCCACCCAGCGGGAGGGCCAGATACGCAGTATTTT.

The chain employs TRBV7-9 and TRBJ1-1; maybe TRBD1 (5 bases). In germline, CDR1 is SEHNR, CDR2 FQNEAQ (reference sequence). CDR3 length: 16 residues. The germline V and J ends were trimmed by 5 bases and 5 bases, with 21 bases remaining between them. The CDR3 loop reads CASSQTQVPGHTEAFF. The CDR3 DNA sequence: TGTGCCAGCAGCCAAACACAGGTACCGGGCCATACTGAAGCTTTCTTT.

The chain has TRBV11-1 and TRBJ2-7; D is unclear. This CDR3 spans 15 amino acids. V lost 0 bases, J lost 1 base, and 10 bases lay in between. Germline V gene sequence: CDR1 SGHAT, CDR2 FQDESV (reference sequence). The CDR3 reads CASSLAAQPSYEQYF. In DNA form, the CDR3 reads TGTGCCAGCAGCTTAGCAGCCCAGCCGTCCTACGAGCAGTACTTC.

The chain uses TRBV29-1 and TRBJ2-3; D is uncertain. Per the germline V gene, CDR1 is SQVTM and CDR2 is ANQGSEA. V lost 1 base, J lost 8 bases, and 13 bases lay in between. This CDR3 comprises 13 residues. This CDR3 is CSVEGQVFGTQYF. CDR3 DNA sequence: TGCAGCGTTGAAGGGCAGGTTTTTGGTACGCAGTATTTT.

Notes on this clone: The same CDR3 can be traced to other DNA sequences in this sample. This chain connects TRBV27 to TRBJ1-2; D uncertain. The CDR3 is 14 amino acids. Germline lookup yields CDR1 MNHEY and CDR2 SMNVEV (reference sequence). The V end was cut by 3 bases, the J end by 0 bases, with 8 bases between. The CDR3 is CASSFGGPNYGYTF. The CDR3 DNA reads TGTGCCAGCAGTTTTGGAGGCCCTAACTATGGCTACACCTTC.

The rearrangement links TRBV15 to TRBJ1-5; 9 nucleotides agree with TRBD1. The CDR3 sequence is 14 residues long. CDR1 and CDR2 from the germline V gene are LNHNV and YYDKDF (reference sequence). V lost 3 bases and J lost 7; bases outside the gene matches: 4. CDR3 loop: CATSRDRGGQPQHF. The CDR3 DNA reads TGTGCCACCAGCAGGGACAGGGGCGGCCAGCCCCAGCATTTT.

The V and J genes are TRBV19 and TRBJ2-7; possibly TRBD1 for D (5 bases). The V end was cut by 4 bases, the J end by 3 bases, with 10 bases between. This CDR3 is 13 amino acids long. The germline CDR1 and CDR2 sequences are LNHDA and SQIVND (reference sequence). The DNA for the CDR3 is TGTGCCAGTAGTACAGGGATCAACTACGAGCAGTACTTC. Its protein is CASSTGINYEQYF.